The 19 T cell receptor beta chains listed next were all sequenced from one sample in a study of cytomegalovirus exposure and HLA in healthy donors. The PCR had 60 Vbeta and 13 Jbeta primers. TCRdb's copy holds only in-frame clones and misses some; the assay was immunoSEQ multiplex PCR. The sample lists more than 100,000 clones, roughly 80% seen once, with 8.8% in the top ten. Sequenced input: PBMCs. The receptors were gathered from a female donor in good health and CMV-seropositive.

The rearrangement uses TRBV5-6 and TRBJ2-5; 7 bases match TRBD2. The CDR3 length is 16 residues. Germline-derived CDR1 and CDR2 are SGHDT and YYEEEE. J gave up 4 bases and V 2 bases, and 11 bases lay outside the gene matches. CDR3 coding DNA: TGTGCCAGCAGCTTTTCCGGGACTATGTCAATAGAGACCCAGTACTTC. This sequence encodes CASSFSGTMSIETQYF.

This clone came up once. CDR3 protein: CASSVRGAETQYF. In nucleotides, the CDR3 is TGTGCCAGCAGTGTACGCGGCGCGGAGACCCAGTACTTC. The chain combines TRBV2 with TRBJ2-5; D is undetermined. V was shortened by 4 bases and J by 5 bases, with 11 bases between the two germline ends. The CDR3 spans 13 residues. Germline CDR1 reads SNHLY; CDR2 reads FYNNEI.

This chain joins TRBV7-2 and TRBJ2-7; no reliable D call. CDR3 size: 11 residues. Trimming cost V 4 bases and J 9 bases, with 10 bases left between them. The germline gives CDR1 SGHTA, CDR2 FQGNSA. The CDR3, as DNA: TGTGCCAGCAGCTCCACCATTAGGCAGTACTTC. Its translation: CASSSTIRQYF.

This clone showed up just once. CDR3 residues: CASSLARGYYGYTF. As DNA, the CDR3 is TGTGCCAGCAGCTTAGCCCGGGGGTACTATGGCTACACCTTC. The gene calls are TRBV11-1 and TRBJ1-2, with D possibly being TRBD1 (5 bases). There are 14 residues in the CDR3. V lost 0 bases, J lost 3 bases, and 8 bases lay in between. Germline V gives CDR1 SGHAT, CDR2 FQDESV (reference sequence).

The sample holds a few counts of this clone. The DNA of the CDR3 is TGTGCCAGCAGTGAGCAGGAGAACACCGGGGAGCTGTTTTTT. Protein sequence: CASSEQENTGELFF. The gene calls are TRBV6-4 and TRBJ2-2; D remains ambiguous. Per germline, CDR1 MRHNA and CDR2 SNTAGT. V was cut by 3 bases and J by 1 base, with 6 bases left in between. This CDR3 contains 14 residues.

This chain's CDR3 is CASSTRAEGGELFF. CDR3 bases: TGTGCCAGCAGCACTCGAGCGGAGGGCGGGGAGCTGTTTTTT. V is TRBV7-3 and J is TRBJ2-2; D is possibly TRBD2 (6 bases). Trimming pared 5 bases from V and 7 bases from J, leaving 14 bases between. The CDR3 has 14 amino acids. Germline values: CDR1 SGHTA, CDR2 FQGTGA.

The V call is TRBV27, the J call TRBJ1-5; D gene uncertain. CDR1 is MNHEY, CDR2 SMNVEV, per germline (reference sequence). Trimming cost V 4 bases and J 3 bases, with 7 bases left between them. The CDR3 length is 13 residues. CDR3 in amino acids: CASSSVSNQPQHF. DNA for the CDR3: TGTGCCAGCAGTTCGGTTTCCAATCAGCCCCAGCATTTT.

CDR3 region: CASSLGTGGWGYTF. The DNA of the CDR3 is TGTGCCAGCAGTTTAGGGACAGGGGGCTGGGGCTACACCTTC. The chain is built from TRBV27 and TRBJ1-2; 12 nucleotides match TRBD1. The CDR3 is made up of 14 amino acids. From germline, CDR1 is MNHEY and CDR2 SMNVEV (reference sequence). After removal of 2 bases from V and 8 bases from J, the junction contained 3 bases not matched to a gene.

This clone was detected only once. The chain carries TRBV29-1 and TRBJ1-6, with TRBD1 matching 7 bases. Germline CDR1 reads SQVTM; CDR2 reads ANQGSEA. The trim removed 6 bases at V and 14 bases at J, leaving 16 bases unmatched. This CDR3 contains 14 residues. Written as DNA, the CDR3 is TGCAGCGTGGGCCCGGGACAGACCGTAGGGGCCCTCCACTTT. It yields the protein CSVGPGQTVGALHF.

The V and J genes are TRBV7-9 and TRBJ1-1; D is ambiguous. The CDR3 spans 12 residues. CDR1 and CDR2 (germline): SEHNR, FQNEAQ (reference sequence). V was pared by 6 bases and J by 8 bases, with 13 bases between. The CDR3 DNA reads TGTGCCAGCAGTCTCCCGGGCGGGGAAGCTTTCTTT. Its protein product is CASSLPGGEAFF.

This clone was observed a handful of times. This chain links TRBV4-3 with TRBJ2-6, with 12 bases that match TRBD1. From germline, CDR1 is LGHNA and CDR2 YSLEER. Trimming removed 3 bases from V and 5 bases from J; junction bases left unmatched: 8. The CDR3 sequence is 18 residues long. The CDR3, as DNA: TGCGCCAGCAGCCAGGACCCGGGACAGGGGGCTAGGGCCAACGTCCTGACTTTC. Protein: CASSQDPGQGARANVLTF.

The chain couples TRBV6-5 to TRBJ2-2, with TRBD2 matching 11 bases. In germline, CDR1 is MNHEY, CDR2 SVGAGI. The CDR3 runs to 14 residues. The CDR3 nucleotides are TGTGCGACTAGACTAGCGGGAAACACCGGGGAGCTGTTTTTT. It specifies CATRLAGNTGELFF.

J is TRBJ1-1 and V is TRBV19; weak D call: TRBD1 (5 bases). The CDR3 covers 14 residues. V gave up 4 bases and J gave up 2 bases, with 11 bases separating them. The V gene's germline CDR1 is LNHDA and CDR2 SQIVND (reference sequence). This CDR3 reads CASSTFQGNTEAFF. The CDR3, as DNA: TGTGCCAGTAGTACGTTTCAGGGAAACACTGAAGCTTTCTTT.

The V and J genes are TRBV27 and TRBJ2-1, with 8 nucleotides matching TRBD1. Per germline, CDR1 MNHEY and CDR2 SMNVEV (reference sequence). V was pared by 5 bases and J by 8 bases, with 8 bases of the junction left unmatched. The CDR3 contains 14 residues. The CDR3 region has the DNA TGTGCCAGCAGTCCCGGACAGGGTAGACATGAGCAGTTCTTC. Its translation is CASSPGQGRHEQFF.

This chain connects TRBV21-1 to TRBJ1-6; the table's D call TRBD1 went unverified against the DNA. TRBV21-1 is recorded as a pseudogene. The CDR3 spans 13 residues. CDR3 coding DNA: TGTGCCAGCAGTGGACAGGGTCTGGCACCCCTCCACTTT. Protein product: CASSGQGLAPLHF.

This chain joins TRBV29-1 and TRBJ1-1; possibly TRBD1 for D (5 bases). Between the trimmed V and J ends, which lost 4 bases and 5 bases, there was a span of 11 bases. The CDR3 is 12 residues long. Per the germline V gene, CDR1 is SQVTM and CDR2 is ANQGSEA. The CDR3 loop is CSVVVGLTEAFF. Here the CDR3 DNA reads TGCAGCGTTGTGGTGGGGCTGACTGAAGCTTTCTTT.

CDR3 in DNA: TGTGCCAGCAGCTTCACGGGGAACACTGAAGCTTTCTTT. This codes for CASSFTGNTEAFF. The chain has TRBV11-3 and TRBJ1-1; D gene uncertain. The CDR3 extends over 13 amino acids. Trimming left V 3 bases short and J 1 base short, with 6 bases between. Germline V gene sequence: CDR1 SGHNT, CDR2 YENEEA.

The chain is built from TRBV5-1 and TRBJ1-2; possibly TRBD1 for D (6 bases). Germline V gene lookup returns CDR1 SGHRS and CDR2 YFSETQ. The CDR3 runs to 15 residues. The V end was cut by 4 bases, the J end by 0 bases, with 13 bases between. For the CDR3, the DNA is TGCGCCAGCAGCGTGGACAGCTTTCCTAACTATGGCTACACCTTC. This translates into CASSVDSFPNYGYTF.

This sequence joins TRBV29-1 and TRBJ2-1, with D possibly being TRBD2 (7 bases). The germline V gene has CDR1 SQVTM and CDR2 ANQGSEA. There are 16 residues in the CDR3. V was trimmed by 2 bases and J by 2 bases, leaving 16 bases between them. CDR3 sequence (DNA): TGCAGCGTTGAAACTCCTCCGGGGGGCGCCTACAATGAGCAGTTCTTC. Translated, it gives CSVETPPGGAYNEQFF.